This TCR beta chain was recovered during a study of cytomegalovirus exposure and HLA in healthy donors. Study information: The 95 to 150 validation repertoires used a platform that matched the one used for the approximately 670 first-cohort repertoires, as a later analysis reported.

Sequencing used immunoSEQ multiplex PCR; TCRdb keeps in-frame clones, though not all of them. The sample records 250,000 to 300,000 clones, about 90% being singletons. Whole-study results and caveats: Usually a TCR sequence was rare, but some public TCRs were found in many donors.

Only one count was recorded for this clone. What it binds is not known. This receptor was identified in a young woman in good health and CMV-seronegative. What was sequenced was PBMCs.

CDR3: CASSGKGGNTDTQYF. Written as DNA, the CDR3 is TGTGCCAGCAGTGGCAAAGGGGGAAACACAGATACGCAGTATTTT. This chain uses TRBV6-6 with TRBJ2-3; tentatively, D is TRBD1 (6 bases). V lost 5 bases to trimming and J lost 2 bases, with 14 bases between them. The CDR3 is made up of 15 amino acids. Per the germline V gene, CDR1 is MNHNY and CDR2 is SVGAGI (reference sequence).